The clone carrying this TCR beta chain has only one observation. The treatment: oral pan-JAK inhibitor, 5-10 mg twice daily. Sequencing templates came from extracted RNA that was reverse transcribed into cDNA. The repertoire was sequenced with immunoSEQ multiplex PCR; TCRdb's copy has only in-frame clones and lacks some. Found here are more than 200,000 clones, more than 55% of them singletons; the top ten hold more than 0.95%. The data were taken from a study of CD8+ T cells in alopecia areata. The CDR3 covers 13 residues. Germline CDR1 and CDR2: SGHVS and FQNEAQ. V dropped 3 bases and J dropped 1 base, with 6 bases sitting between them.

The rearrangement joins TRBV7-8 to TRBJ1-1, with no clear D. Specimen: CD4+ T cells sorted from blood, collected at approximately week 44, from a patient treated with tofacitinib. The origin of this receptor is a human donor with alopecia areata. Here the CDR3 reads CASSLPGNTEAFF. The CDR3 DNA sequence: TGTGCCAGCAGCTTGCCAGGGAACACTGAAGCTTTCTTT.